This record looks at one T cell receptor (beta chain) sequence and its context. CDR1 and CDR2 from the germline V gene are LNHDA and SQIVND (reference sequence). V was cut by 0 bases and J by 4 bases, with 24 bases left in between. The CDR3 extends over 19 amino acids. The sample originates from a study of shared T cell receptors in the human thymus. Data came from immunoSEQ multiplex PCR; TCRdb stores just in-frame clones and leaves some out. The data show about 660,000 clones, 85% to 90% seen once. These data were also filed under a second study, of human thymus T cells. This second report adds: Healthy Finnish infants undergoing corrective surgery for congenital heart defects were the donors.

The origin of this receptor is a boy under three years old with a congenital heart defect. Sequencing used thymocytes. The chain is built from TRBV19 and TRBJ1-2; D possibly corresponds to TRBD1 (5 bases). CDR3: CASSIDPSTGTEGPYGYTF. CDR3 nucleotide sequence: TGTGCCAGTAGTATAGATCCGTCGACCGGGACGGAGGGGCCCTATGGCTACACCTTC.